The 12 T cell receptor beta chains reported below all come from one sample, sequenced in a study of immune cell composition in non-small cell lung cancer. This table comes from immunoSEQ multiplex PCR, and its TCRdb copy is limited to in-frame clones, with some not included. The repertoire has around 2,100 clones, roughly 87% of them found once; the top ten carry 12% to 15%. The material sequenced was lung tumor tissue. The receptors come from a human donor with non-small cell lung cancer.

V usage is TRBV6-1 and J usage is TRBJ2-3; the D gene is possibly TRBD2 (5 bases). V lost 6 bases and J lost 0, with 13 bases in between. The CDR3 covers 15 residues. Germline CDR1 MNHNS, CDR2 SASEGT. The CDR3 sequence is CASRFEGSSTDTQYF. DNA for the CDR3: TGTGCCAGCAGGTTCGAGGGTTCTAGCACAGATACGCAGTATTTT.

In this sample, this clone turned up once. The genes are TRBV9 and TRBJ1-6; 10 positions match TRBD1. Per germline, CDR1 SGDLS and CDR2 YYNGEE. CDR3 length: 15 amino acids. The J segment lost 6 bases and the V segment lost 3 bases, leaving 3 bases of the junction unmatched. CDR3 amino acids: CASSERQGANSPLHF. For the CDR3, the DNA is TGTGCCAGCAGCGAAAGACAGGGGGCTAATTCACCCCTCCACTTT.

The chain combines TRBV9 with TRBJ1-2; 9 positions match TRBD1. Germline V gene data show CDR1 as SGDLS and CDR2 as YYNGEE. V was clipped by 4 bases and J by 6 bases; unmatched bases: 10. This CDR3 spans 15 amino acids. In DNA, the CDR3 is TGTGCCAGCAGCCCCGCCGGGACAGGGATGGATGGCTACACCTTC. Protein sequence: CASSPAGTGMDGYTF.

The chain combines TRBV6-6 with TRBJ2-7, with D perhaps matching TRBD2 (7 bases). V lost 0 bases and J lost 2, with 8 bases in between. The CDR3 totals 14 residues. Germline CDR1 MNHNY, CDR2 SVGAGI (reference sequence). In DNA form, the CDR3 reads TGTGCCAGCAGTTACTCGGGGGGGCCCTACGAGCAGTACTTC. Translating it yields CASSYSGGPYEQYF.

CDR3 in DNA: TGTGCCAGCTACACGTTGGCAGGGCGCACCTACGAGCAGTACTTC. Protein sequence: CASYTLAGRTYEQYF. The chain uses TRBV27 and TRBJ2-7; weak D call: TRBD1 (5 bases). V lost 8 bases, J lost 2 bases, and 19 bases lay in between. Germline assignment: CDR1 MNHEY and CDR2 SMNVEV (reference sequence). This CDR3 region has 15 residues.

This clone was detected once. A junction end diverges from the germline sequence, so it may reflect a read error. The sample holds other DNA sequences that translate to the same CDR3. This sequence joins TRBV7-9 and TRBJ1-1; D is ambiguous. The CDR3 is made up of 16 amino acids. From germline, CDR1 is SEHNR and CDR2 FQNEAQ (reference sequence). CDR3 region: CASSLDETSMNTEAFF. CDR3 sequence (DNA): TGTGCCAGCAGCTTAGATGAGACATCCATGAACACTGAGGCTTTCTTT. Using reference TRBV7-9 and TRBJ1-1 for the parts outside the CDR3, the full variable domain is DTGVSQNPRHKITKRGQNVTFRCDPISEHNRLYWYRQTLGQGPEFLTYFQNEAQLEKSRLLSDRFSAERPKGSFSTLEIQRTEQGDSAMYLCASSLDETSMNTEAFFGQGTRLTVV.

The gene calls are TRBV13 and TRBJ1-3, with D hard to call. V lost 3 bases and J 0 bases, leaving 21 bases between the germline ends. The CDR3 is made up of 19 amino acids. Germline V gives CDR1 PRHDT, CDR2 FYEKMQ (reference sequence). The chain's CDR3 is CASSLGPWPIHYSGNTIYF. CDR3 sequence (DNA): TGTGCCAGCAGCTTGGGCCCGTGGCCAATACATTACTCTGGAAACACCATATATTTT.

This clone was detected a few times. The rearrangement joins TRBV11-2 to TRBJ1-2; 9 bases line up with TRBD1. The V gene end was trimmed by 5 bases and the J gene end by 4 bases; junction bases not matched to a gene: 8. This CDR3 is built from 15 residues. Per germline, CDR1 SGHAT and CDR2 FQNNGV. The CDR3 reads CASSNPTGGGYGYTF. The CDR3 coding sequence is TGTGCCAGCAGCAACCCGACAGGGGGTGGCTATGGCTACACCTTC. The full variable domain, with the rest looked up from reference TRBV11-2 and TRBJ1-2, is EAGVAQSPRYKIIEKRQSVAFWCNPISGHATLYWYQQILGQGPKLLIQFQNNGVVDDSQLPKDRFSAERLKGVDSTLKIQPAKLEDSAVYLCASSNPTGGGYGYTFGSGTRLTVV.

This rearrangement joins TRBV6-5 to TRBJ1-2, with 8 bases aligning to TRBD1. Germline V gene data show CDR1 as MNHEY and CDR2 as SVGAGI. This CDR3 contains 13 residues. Trimming removed 5 bases from V and 2 bases from J; junction bases left unmatched: 1. The CDR3 sequence is CASSAGGNYGYTF. Written as DNA, the CDR3 is TGTGCCAGCAGTGCAGGGGGCAACTATGGCTACACCTTC.

V usage is TRBV28 and J usage is TRBJ1-1; maybe TRBD1 (6 bases). Trimming left V 2 bases short and J 4 bases short, with 14 bases between. Germline V CDR1 and CDR2: MDHEN, SYDVKM. The CDR3 has 15 amino acids. The CDR3 DNA is TGTGCCAGCAGTTTAGGAGAGGGGGTCGGCACTGAAGCTTTCTTT. This codes for CASSLGEGVGTEAFF.

This clone was detected only once. The V call is TRBV18, the J call TRBJ1-4; D possibly corresponds to TRBD1 (5 bases). V was trimmed by 5 bases and J by 4 bases, leaving 20 bases between them. Germline CDR1 KGHSH, CDR2 LQKENI. CDR3 size: 17 residues. The CDR3 loop reads CASSAISAGLNNEKLFF. The CDR3 nucleotides read TGTGCCAGCTCAGCTATTTCGGCGGGACTCAATAATGAAAAACTGTTTTTT.

The V gene is TRBV2, the J gene TRBJ1-2; 9 bases are a match to TRBD1. Germline V lookup: CDR1 SNHLY, CDR2 FYNNEI. This CDR3 has 15 residues. J lost 2 bases, V lost 7 bases, and 8 bases had no gene match. The CDR3 region is CASTTGTGSNYGYTF. The CDR3 DNA sequence: TGTGCCAGCACCACCGGGACAGGGAGCAACTATGGCTACACCTTC.